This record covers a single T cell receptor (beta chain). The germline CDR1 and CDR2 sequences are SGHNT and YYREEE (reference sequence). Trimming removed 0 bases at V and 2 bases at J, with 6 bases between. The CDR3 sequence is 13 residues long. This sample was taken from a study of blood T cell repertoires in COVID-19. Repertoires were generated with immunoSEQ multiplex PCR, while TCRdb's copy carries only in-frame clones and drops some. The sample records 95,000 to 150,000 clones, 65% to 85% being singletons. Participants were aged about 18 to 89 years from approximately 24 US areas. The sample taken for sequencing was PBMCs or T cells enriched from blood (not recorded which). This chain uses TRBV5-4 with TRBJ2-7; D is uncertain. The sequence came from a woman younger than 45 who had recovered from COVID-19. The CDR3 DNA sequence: TGTGCCAGCAGCTTGGGCAGGACCTACGAGCAGTACTTC. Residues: CASSLGRTYEQYF. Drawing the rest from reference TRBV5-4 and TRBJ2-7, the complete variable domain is ETGVTQSPTHLIKTRGQQVTLRCSSQSGHNTVSWYQQALGQGPQFIFQYYREEENGRGNFPPRFSGLQFPNYSSELNVNALELDDSALYLCASSLGRTYEQYFGPGTRLTVT.